The TCR beta chain under discussion was sequenced for a study of T cells in Graves' hyperthyroidism and ophthalmopathy. Study overall: Peripheral blood was taken when the disease was first diagnosed, before any treatment began. General study findings and limits: Model predictions of ophthalmopathy came a median around 6.5 months before onset.

CDR1 is MNHNS, CDR2 SASEGT, per germline. CDR3 size: 14 residues. Trimming shortened V by 6 bases and J by 4 bases, and 15 bases separated the two germline ends. RNA transcripts gave rise to amplified TCR beta CDR3 regions. Using the HTBI primer set, a first-round RT-PCR was run on the TCR CDR3. TCRdb re-analysed the multiplex PCR reads in MiXCR, keeping a single row per CDR3 protein. The sample lists over 700,000 distinct CDR3 sequences, roughly a sixth occurring once. This clonotype was counted many times. Its antigen is not identified. Researchers barred patients who had uncontrolled infection, other autoimmune disease, pregnancy or lactation. Diagnoses were established using clinical symptoms, serum thyroxine and TRAb, thyroid ultrasound and orbital computed tomography.

The sequence derives from a woman aged 45-60 years with Graves' hyperthyroidism that later progressed to Graves' ophthalmopathy. Sequencing was done on a sample of blood. The chain carries TRBV6-1 and TRBJ1-2, with a possible D match to TRBD1 (6 bases). The CDR3 protein is CASRPLQGVYGYTF. The CDR3 nucleotides read TGTGCCAGCAGACCCCTACAGGGTGTCTATGGCTACACCTTC.